The rows below give T cell receptor beta chains drawn from one sample of a study of blood T cells in healthy people across ages. TCRdb reanalysed the 5' RACE reads using MiXCR and keeps one entry per CDR3 protein. The table shows 600,000 to 800,000 distinct CDR3 sequences, with roughly 21% occurring only once. Input material: blood. The receptors come from a man between 65 and 85 years old in good health. Both conserved end residues are part of each CDR3.

>TRBJ2-1|TRBV6-6
CASSYLGLSYNEQFF
>TRBJ1-5|TRBV7-2
CASRKDGTGSQSQHF
>TRBJ2-5|TRBV14
CASSQVVEETQYF
>TRBJ2-5|TRBV12-3/TRBV12-4
CASSLGTSLKTQYF
>TRBJ2-5|TRBV20-1
CSAKRGEETQYF
>TRBJ2-6|TRBV20-1
CSARDKAGGANVLTF
>.|TRBV27
CASSAPGETDNEQFF
>.|TRBV28
CASSFLERSREQYF
>TRBJ2-1|TRBV20-1
CSARPLGGTGYSGSYNEQFF
>TRBJ2-2|TRBV10-3
CAIKRTGDTGELFF
>.|TRBV7-2
CASSITSGGYEQYF
>TRBJ2-1|TRBV12-3/TRBV12-4
CASSWGGYNEQLF
>TRBJ2-1|TRBV24-1
CATSDLSVGREQFF
>TRBJ1-2|TRBV7-6
CASSLGQGHYGYTF
>TRBJ2-3|TRBV20-1
CSARSGLAGSADTQYF
>TRBJ2-2|TRBV5-1
CASSLDFGQGDTGELFF
>TRBJ2-2|TRBV5-1
CASSLGGLGELFF
>TRBJ2-1|TRBV7-9
CASSLELWEGQFF
>TRBJ1-2|TRBV20-1
CSAADPYGYTF
>TRBJ2-7|TRBV12-3/TRBV12-4
CASNLAGPSYEQYF
>TRBJ2-5|TRBV28
CASSSPQGLETQYF
>TRBJ2-5|TRBV20-1
CSARARQPKSQETQYF
>TRBJ2-5|TRBV28
CASSSQPEYQETQYF
>TRBJ2-1|TRBV20-1
CSATLGRGYNEQFF
>TRBJ2-7|TRBV29-1
CSVAGITTTNTYEQYF
>TRBJ2-3|TRBV5-1
CASSRRTGGITDTQYF
>TRBJ2-5|TRBV7-3
CASSKSSGQETQYF
>TRBJ2-3|TRBV6-6
CASSHRANTDTQYF
>TRBJ2-3|TRBV9
CASSVVGSGRAAQYF
>TRBJ1-1|TRBV12-3/TRBV12-4
CASSLSEFTEAFF